This is a list of T cell receptor beta chains from one sample in a study of cytomegalovirus exposure and HLA in healthy donors. TCRdb's table, derived via immunoSEQ multiplex PCR, lists solely in-frame clones and lacks some. The profile shows some 140,000 clones, about three quarters of them singletons. Sequencing was done on a sample of PBMCs. These receptors came from a male donor in good health and CMV-seropositive. Each CDR3 is given with its conserved first and last residue. The D gene is left open where the match is weak. Clone size appears in some rows only: once, few, many, or a class for an expanded clone.

d_call clone_size j_call v_call cdr3_aa cdr3_nt
TRBD1 - TRBJ1-2 TRBV5-1 CASSFARQGANYGYTF TGCGCCAGCAGCTTCGCTCGACAGGGGGCTAACTATGGCTACACCTTC
- - TRBJ2-7 TRBV7-6 CASSSEGVEQYF TGTGCCAGCAGCTCCGAAGGGGTCGAGCAGTACTTC
- - TRBJ2-3 TRBV5-1 CASSVTIRDTQYF TGCGCCAGCAGCGTGACTATTCGGGATACGCAGTATTTT
- - TRBJ2-1 TRBV29-1 CSEAREVSYNEQFF TGCAGCGAGGCAAGAGAGGTCTCCTACAATGAGCAGTTCTTC
- - TRBJ1-2 TRBV27 CASSFSGVVTSGYTF TGTGCCAGCAGTTTTTCGGGGGTTGTAACGTCAGGCTACACCTTC
- - TRBJ1-1 TRBV2 CASSEIGVNTEAFF TGTGCCAGCAGTGAAATCGGGGTCAACACTGAAGCTTTCTTT
TRBD2 - TRBJ2-2 TRBV7-8 CASSLRPSGGNTGELFF TGTGCCAGCAGCTTAAGGCCTAGCGGAGGGAACACCGGGGAGCTGTTTTTT
- - TRBJ2-2 TRBV2 CASRQQATGELFF TGTGCCAGCAGACAACAGGCTACCGGGGAGCTGTTTTTT
- - TRBJ1-4 TRBV6-6 CASSYGGGMEKLFF TGTGCCAGCAGTTACGGGGGAGGGATGGAAAAACTGTTTTTT
TRBD1 - TRBJ1-4 TRBV18 CASSPTPGQGAEFEKLFF TGTGCCAGCTCACCTACTCCGGGACAGGGGGCGGAATTTGAAAAACTGTTTTTT
TRBD1 - TRBJ1-2 TRBV29-1 CSVQWRDRRNYGYTF TGCAGCGTGCAATGGCGGGACAGGCGGAACTATGGCTACACCTTC
TRBD1 - TRBJ1-2 TRBV5-5 CASSFRQGVNYGYTF TGTGCCAGCAGCTTTAGACAGGGAGTTAACTATGGCTACACCTTC
TRBD2 once TRBJ2-1 TRBV28 CATRAGTSAYNEQFF TGTGCCACCCGAGCCGGGACTAGCGCATACAATGAGCAGTTCTTC
TRBD2 - TRBJ2-7 TRBV4-3 CASSQAWRTSLLYEQYF TGCGCCAGCAGCCAAGCCTGGAGGACTAGCCTCCTCTACGAGCAGTACTTC
- - TRBJ2-1 TRBV6-1 CASNGSSYNEQFF TGTGCCAGCAACGGGAGCTCCTACAATGAGCAGTTCTTC
TRBD1 - TRBJ2-7 TRBV28 CASSLGQDSYEQYF TGTGCCAGCAGTTTAGGACAGGACTCCTACGAGCAGTACTTC
TRBD2 - TRBJ2-1 TRBV4-1 CASSQLAGVGNEQFF TGCGCCAGCAGCCAACTAGCGGGAGTGGGCAATGAGCAGTTCTTC
TRBD1 few TRBJ2-2 TRBV9 CASSPTGQHTGELFF TGTGCCAGCAGCCCGACGGGACAGCACACCGGGGAGCTGTTTTTT
TRBD1 - TRBJ2-5 TRBV18 CASSPRPGQEETQYF TGTGCCAGCTCACCGCGCCCGGGACAGGAAGAGACCCAGTACTTC
TRBD1 once TRBJ2-7 TRBV6-6 CASSDRGWYEQYF TGTGCCAGCAGCGACAGGGGGTGGTACGAGCAGTACTTC
TRBD1 - TRBJ1-2 TRBV2 CASSGQGPNYGYTF TGTGCCAGCAGTGGACAGGGTCCCAACTATGGCTACACCTTC
TRBD1 - TRBJ2-7 TRBV5-1 CASSSLGTGFDEQYF TGCGCCAGCAGCTCGCTGGGGACAGGGTTCGACGAGCAGTACTTC
- - TRBJ1-5 TRBV2 CASSANDYSNQPQHF TGTGCCAGCAGTGCTAACGATTATAGCAATCAGCCCCAGCATTTT
TRBD1 - TRBJ1-2 TRBV9 CASSVGQGAVGYTF TGTGCCAGCAGCGTTGGACAGGGGGCGGTAGGCTACACCTTC
TRBD1 - TRBJ1-2 TRBV20-1 CSARTGNGYTF TGCAGTGCACGGACAGGGAACGGCTACACCTTC
- - TRBJ2-7 TRBV7-5 CARSDTLADYEQYF TGTGCCAGAAGCGATACACTAGCAGACTACGAGCAGTACTTC
TRBD2 - TRBJ2-2 TRBV5-4 CASSLTSGGPGTGELFF TGTGCCAGCAGCTTAACTAGCGGGGGGCCAGGGACCGGGGAGCTGTTTTTT
TRBD1 - TRBJ2-7 TRBV7-8 CASTHQDRVYEQYF TGTGCCAGCACCCACCAGGACAGGGTCTACGAGCAGTACTTC
TRBD1 once TRBJ1-1 TRBV5-4 CASSILTGGWRATEAFF TGTGCCAGCAGCATTCTGACAGGGGGCTGGAGGGCCACTGAAGCTTTCTTT
TRBD2 - TRBJ2-7 TRBV13 CASSAGTRLDEQYF TGTGCCAGCAGCGCCGGGACTAGGCTCGACGAGCAGTACTTC
- - TRBJ2-2 TRBV7-2 CASEQTNTGELFF TGTGCCAGCGAACAGACGAACACCGGGGAGCTGTTTTTT
- - TRBJ1-2 TRBV15 CATSTLGVSGYTF TGTGCCACCAGCACCCTAGGGGTGAGTGGCTACACCTTC
- - TRBJ2-7 TRBV6-7 CATPGTPTYEQYF TGTGCCACCCCCGGGACTCCCACCTACGAGCAGTACTTC
TRBD2 - TRBJ2-1 TRBV27 CASSPLTSDYNEQFF TGTGCCAGCAGTCCCCTGACTAGCGACTACAATGAGCAGTTCTTC
- - TRBJ2-7 TRBV6-5 CASSYKGAPREQYF TGTGCCAGCAGTTACAAGGGAGCCCCGCGGGAGCAGTACTTC
- - TRBJ1-4 TRBV25-1 CASQEANGEKLFF TGTGCCAGCCAAGAGGCCAACGGAGAAAAACTGTTTTTT
- - TRBJ2-1 TRBV9 CASSVEASDYNEQFF TGTGCCAGCAGCGTAGAGGCTAGCGATTACAATGAGCAGTTCTTC
TRBD2 few TRBJ2-7 TRBV7-8 CASSGLESTQYF TGTGCCAGCAGCGGACTAGAATCGACGCAGTACTTC
TRBD2 - TRBJ2-3 TRBV2 CASSPGGPDTQYF TGTGCCAGCAGCCCGGGGGGGCCAGATACGCAGTATTTT